This T cell receptor (beta chain) was found in a study of Tregs in tolerant kidney transplant recipients. Thawed PBMCs were FACS-sorted into unstimulated CD4+CD25+CD127- regulatory T cells, CD4+CD25- non-regulatory cells, CD4 and CD8 cells. Deletions cut 4 bases from V and 4 bases from J, with 15 bases between. The germline V gene encodes CDR1 SGHRS and CDR2 YFSETQ. The CDR3 spans 15 residues. The repertoire was sequenced with immunoSEQ multiplex PCR; TCRdb's copy has only in-frame clones and lacks some. This sample yields more than 90,000 clones, of which roughly nine tenths are seen a single time; around 0.6% belongs to the top ten.

The chain is built from TRBV5-1 and TRBJ1-3; D is possibly TRBD1 (5 bases). This TCR was recovered from a human donor in good health. Specimen: CD4+ T cells from blood. This CDR3 reads CASSGRGTDGNTIYF. The CDR3 DNA sequence: TGCGCCAGCAGCGGACGTGGGACTGACGGAAACACCATATATTTT.